The 5 T cell receptor beta chains reported below all come from one sample, sequenced in a study of blood T cell repertoires in COVID-19. Generated by immunoSEQ multiplex PCR, the TCRdb table keeps only in-frame clones and is missing some. The table shows about 260,000 clones, with 84% occurring only once. Sequenced material: peripheral blood. Receptors were obtained from a man in his sixties with acute or convalescent COVID-19.

J is TRBJ2-7 and V is TRBV5-5; possibly TRBD1 for D (6 bases). Germline lookup yields CDR1 SGHKS and CDR2 YYEKEE (reference sequence). Trimming shortened V by 3 bases and J by 1 base, and 14 bases separated the two germline ends. This CDR3 has 15 amino acids. The CDR3 DNA reads TGTGCCAGCAGCTCTAGGGGGACATTATCCTACGAGCAGTACTTC. The encoded protein is CASSSRGTLSYEQYF.

This clone showed up just once. The chain couples TRBV20-1 to TRBJ2-7; D gene unclear. Germline lookup yields CDR1 DFQATT and CDR2 SNEGSKA (reference sequence). Trimming took off 8 bases at V and 2 bases at J, with 10 bases between the two ends. The length of the CDR3 is 11 residues. The CDR3 region is CSTAIAYEQYF. CDR3 DNA sequence: TGCAGTACCGCAATAGCCTACGAGCAGTACTTC.

The chain couples TRBV6-5 to TRBJ1-1; the D is unclear. The CDR3 runs to 15 residues. V was trimmed by 7 bases and J by 0 bases, leaving 15 bases between them. Germline V gives CDR1 MNHEY, CDR2 SVGAGI. In nucleotides, the CDR3 is TGTGCCAGCAATAGGAGGGATTCCTTGAACACTGAAGCTTTCTTT. This translates into CASNRRDSLNTEAFF.

The gene calls are TRBV23-1 and TRBJ1-2; 11 bases line up with TRBD1. TRBV23-1 belongs to the ORF category, with a function that is uncertain. The junction had 9 bases not matched to a gene; V was cut back by 3 bases and J by 6 bases. This CDR3 is 16 amino acids long. The CDR3 DNA sequence: TGCGCCAGCAGTCACACCTGGGGACAGGGGGGGAATGGCTACACCTTC. Encoded protein: CASSHTWGQGGNGYTF.

J is TRBJ1-4 and V is TRBV2; possibly TRBD1 for D (5 bases). Germline-derived CDR1 and CDR2 are SNHLY and FYNNEI. Trimming cost V 1 base and J 7 bases, with 13 bases left between them. This CDR3 comprises 15 residues. CDR3: CASSEVGGQGEKLFF. The CDR3 DNA follows: TGTGCCAGCAGTGAAGTGGGGGGTCAGGGTGAAAAACTGTTTTTT.